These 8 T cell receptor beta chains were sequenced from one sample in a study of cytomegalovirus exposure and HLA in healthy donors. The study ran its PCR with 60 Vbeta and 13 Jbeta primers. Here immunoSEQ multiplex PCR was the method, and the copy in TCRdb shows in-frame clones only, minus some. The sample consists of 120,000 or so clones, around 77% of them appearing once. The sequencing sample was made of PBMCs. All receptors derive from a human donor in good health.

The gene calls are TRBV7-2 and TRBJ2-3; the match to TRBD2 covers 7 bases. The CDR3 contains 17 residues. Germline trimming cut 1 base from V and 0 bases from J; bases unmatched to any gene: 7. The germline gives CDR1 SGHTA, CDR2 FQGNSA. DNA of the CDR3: TGTGCCAGCAGCTTAGGATATGGCGGGAGTAGCACAGATACGCAGTATTTT. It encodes CASSLGYGGSSTDTQYF.

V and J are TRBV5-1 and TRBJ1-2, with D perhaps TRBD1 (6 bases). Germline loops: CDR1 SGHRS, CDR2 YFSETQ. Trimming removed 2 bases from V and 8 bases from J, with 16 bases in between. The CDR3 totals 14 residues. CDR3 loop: CASSFGAGALGYTF. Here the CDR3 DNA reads TGCGCCAGCAGCTTTGGCGCAGGGGCCCTAGGCTACACCTTC.

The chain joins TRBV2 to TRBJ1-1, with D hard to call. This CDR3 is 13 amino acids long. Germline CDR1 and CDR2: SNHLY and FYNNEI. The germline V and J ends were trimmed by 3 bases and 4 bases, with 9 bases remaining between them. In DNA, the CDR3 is TGTGCCAGCAGTGATCAGGTTTTCACTGAAGCTTTCTTT. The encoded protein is CASSDQVFTEAFF.

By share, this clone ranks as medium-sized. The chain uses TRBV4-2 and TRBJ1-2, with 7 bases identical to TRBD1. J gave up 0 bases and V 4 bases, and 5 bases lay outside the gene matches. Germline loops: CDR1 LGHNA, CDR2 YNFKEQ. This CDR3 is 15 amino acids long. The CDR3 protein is CASSPGTATNYGYTF. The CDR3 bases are TGTGCCAGCAGCCCCGGGACAGCTACTAACTATGGCTACACCTTC.

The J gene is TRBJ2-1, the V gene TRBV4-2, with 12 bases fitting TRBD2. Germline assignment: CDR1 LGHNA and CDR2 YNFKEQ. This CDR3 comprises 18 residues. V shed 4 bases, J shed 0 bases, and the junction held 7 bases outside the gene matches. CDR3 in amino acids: CASSPGTSGSLSYNEQFF. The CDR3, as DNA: TGTGCCAGCAGCCCAGGGACTAGCGGGTCTCTCTCCTACAATGAGCAGTTCTTC.

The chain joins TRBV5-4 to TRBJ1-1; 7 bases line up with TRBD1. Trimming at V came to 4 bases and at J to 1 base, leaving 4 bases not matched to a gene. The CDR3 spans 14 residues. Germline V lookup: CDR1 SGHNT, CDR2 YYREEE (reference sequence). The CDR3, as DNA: TGTGCCAGCAGCAGGACAGGCCGGAACACTGAAGCTTTCTTT. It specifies CASSRTGRNTEAFF. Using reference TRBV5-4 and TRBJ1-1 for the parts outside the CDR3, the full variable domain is ETGVTQSPTHLIKTRGQQVTLRCSSQSGHNTVSWYQQALGQGPQFIFQYYREEENGRGNFPPRFSGLQFPNYSSELNVNALELDDSALYLCASSRTGRNTEAFFGQGTRLTVV.

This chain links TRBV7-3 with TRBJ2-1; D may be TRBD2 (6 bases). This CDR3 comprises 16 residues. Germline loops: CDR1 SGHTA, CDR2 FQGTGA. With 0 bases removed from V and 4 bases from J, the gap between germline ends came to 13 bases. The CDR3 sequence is CASSLTHAGMYNEQFF. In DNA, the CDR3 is TGTGCCAGCAGCTTAACCCATGCGGGAATGTACAATGAGCAGTTCTTC.

As DNA, the CDR3 is TGTGCCAGCAGCTCGGGACAGGGGACCGGGGAGCTGTTTTTT. Protein product: CASSSGQGTGELFF. This chain links TRBV7-8 with TRBJ1-3, with 10 bases identical to TRBD1. The better agreement between TRBJ2-2 and the DNA end casts doubt on the J call. Germline V lookup: CDR1 SGHVS, CDR2 FQNEAQ. CDR3 size: 14 residues.